This record looks at one T cell receptor (beta chain) sequence and its context. This specimen comes from a study of OX40 agonist ivuxolimab in advanced cancers. Assay used: immunoSEQ multiplex PCR; TCRdb lists only in-frame clones, some missing. The sample carries 30,000 to 40,000 clones, around four fifths recorded once. V shed 2 bases and J 5 bases; nucleotides not matched to a gene: 6. CDR3 length: 15 amino acids. Germline CDR1 MGHRA, CDR2 YSYEKL. This clonotype was sampled from an adult with an advanced solid tumor such as melanoma, head and neck, liver or kidney cancer. The chain combines TRBV4-1 with TRBJ2-3; 8 bases are shared with TRBD2. This sample comprised CD4+ or CD8+ T cells sorted from blood, obtained in a trial of the OX40 agonist ivuxolimab. The CDR3 region has the DNA TGCGCCAGCAGCCAAACAGCGGGGGAAAGAGATACGCAGTATTTT. Translated, it gives CASSQTAGERDTQYF.